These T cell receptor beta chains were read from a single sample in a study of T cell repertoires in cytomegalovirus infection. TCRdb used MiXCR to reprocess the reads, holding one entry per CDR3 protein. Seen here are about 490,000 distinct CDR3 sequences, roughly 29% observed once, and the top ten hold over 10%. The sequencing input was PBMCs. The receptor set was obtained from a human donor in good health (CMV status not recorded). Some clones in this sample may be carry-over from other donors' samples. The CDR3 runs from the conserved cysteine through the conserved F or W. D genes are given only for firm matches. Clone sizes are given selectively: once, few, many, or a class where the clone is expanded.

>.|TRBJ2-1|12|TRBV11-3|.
TGTGCCAGCAGCTTAGAGCGGGATTCCCGTCTCTTC
CASSLERDSRLF
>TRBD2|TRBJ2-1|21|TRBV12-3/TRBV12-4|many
TGTGCCAGCAGCCCTACCGGACTAGCGGGCGTGGGGGGCAGGGGTGACAATGAGCAGTTCTTC
CASSPTGLAGVGGRGDNEQFF
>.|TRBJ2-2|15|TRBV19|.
TGTGCCAGTAGTACCCCCGGCCGGAGGATCGGGGAGCTGTTTTTT
CASSTPGRRIGELFF
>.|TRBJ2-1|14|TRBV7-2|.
TGTGCCAGCGGCAACCGGGACCCCAGAGGTGAGCAGTTCTTC
CASGNRDPRGEQFF
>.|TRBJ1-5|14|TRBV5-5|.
TGTGCCAGCAGCTCGTTGGCAGGGAGGCAGCCCCAGCATTTT
CASSSLAGRQPQHF
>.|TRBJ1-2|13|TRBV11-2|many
TGTGCCAGCAGCCAAGGACGGTACTATGGCTACACCTTC
CASSQGRYYGYTF
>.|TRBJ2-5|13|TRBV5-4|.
TGTGCCAGCAGCTTCCACCTCCAAGAGACCCAGTACTTC
CASSFHLQETQYF
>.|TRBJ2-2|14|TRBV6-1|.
TGTGCCAGCAGTGAAGAGGGGGGATTGGGGGAGCTGTTTTTT
CASSEEGGLGELFF
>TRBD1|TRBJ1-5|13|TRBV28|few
TGTGCCAGCAGTTTTCGTGGAGGGACAGGAGGGCATTTT
CASSFRGGTGGHF
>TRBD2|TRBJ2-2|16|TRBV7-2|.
TGTGCCAGCAGCTTAGGAGCGGGACGGAACACCGGGGAGCTGTTTTTT
CASSLGAGRNTGELFF
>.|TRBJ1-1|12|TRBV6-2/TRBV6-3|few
TGTGCCAGCAGTTACGCTAGGGCTGAAGCTTTCTTT
CASSYARAEAFF
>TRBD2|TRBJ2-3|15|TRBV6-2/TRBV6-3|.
TGTGCCAGCAGTTACGAGGCGGGAGGTAAAGATACGCAGTATTTT
CASSYEAGGKDTQYF
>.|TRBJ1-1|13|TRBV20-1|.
TGCAGTGCCTTAGGGCAAATGAACACTGAAGCTTTCTTT
CSALGQMNTEAFF
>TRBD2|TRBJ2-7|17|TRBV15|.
TGTGCCACCAGCAGAGCTTGGAGCGGGAGGGTCCCCCACGAGCAGTACTTC
CATSRAWSGRVPHEQYF
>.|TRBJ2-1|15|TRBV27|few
TGTGCCAGCAGTTTCGGGGAAAGCTCCTACAATGAGCAGTTCTTC
CASSFGESSYNEQFF
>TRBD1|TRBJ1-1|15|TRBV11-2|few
TGTGCCAGCAGCTTTCACAGGGGGCGAGGGACTGAAGCTTTCTTT
CASSFHRGRGTEAFF
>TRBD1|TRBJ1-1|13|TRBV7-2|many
TGTGCCAGCAGCCGCAGACAGGGGATATGGGCTTTCTTT
CASSRRQGIWAFF
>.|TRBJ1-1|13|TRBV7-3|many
TGTGCCAGCAGCCGGGACCCGAACACTGAAGCTTTCTTT
CASSRDPNTEAFF
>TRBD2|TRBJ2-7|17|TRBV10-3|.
TGTGCCATCAGTGATGGGACTAGCGGAACAACCACCTACGAGCAGTACTTC
CAISDGTSGTTTYEQYF
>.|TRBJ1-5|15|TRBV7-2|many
TGTGCCAGCAGCTTGTCCGGTGCAGGGAATCAGCCCCAGCATTTT
CASSLSGAGNQPQHF
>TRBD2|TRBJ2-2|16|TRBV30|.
TGTGCCTGGAGTGCGGGAGGACGCCCGACCACCGGGGAGCTGTTTTTT
CAWSAGGRPTTGELFF
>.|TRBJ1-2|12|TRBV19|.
TGTGCCAGTAGTAGGGGAGCCAATGGCTACACCTTC
CASSRGANGYTF
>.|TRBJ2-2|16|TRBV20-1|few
TGCAGTGCTAGAGTGGGCGCGGGGACGAACACCGGGGAGCTGTTTTTT
CSARVGAGTNTGELFF
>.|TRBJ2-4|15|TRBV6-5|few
TGTGCCAGCAGTTACTCTGGGCTAGGCCTAAACATTCAGTACTTC
CASSYSGLGLNIQYF
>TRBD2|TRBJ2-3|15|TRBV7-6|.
TGTGCCAGCAGCTTAGCTAGCGGGTCCTACGATACGCAGTATTTT
CASSLASGSYDTQYF
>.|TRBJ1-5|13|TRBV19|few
TGTGCCAGTACCCTGGACAGAAATCAGCCCCAGCATTTT
CASTLDRNQPQHF
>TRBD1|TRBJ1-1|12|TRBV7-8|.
TGTGCCAGCAGCTTAAGCCAGGGGGCGGCTTTCTTT
CASSLSQGAAFF
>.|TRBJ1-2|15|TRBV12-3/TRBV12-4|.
TGTGCCAGCAGTTTCTCCGGACCAGCTAACTATGGCTACACCTTC
CASSFSGPANYGYTF
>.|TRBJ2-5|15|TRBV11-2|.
TGTGCCAGCAGCTTAACCCCAGGGGGGGGGGAGACCCAGTACTTC
CASSLTPGGGETQYF
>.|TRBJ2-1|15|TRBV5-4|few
TGTGCCAGCAGGTACCTTGGGGGGAGAGGCAATGAGCAGTTCTTC
CASRYLGGRGNEQFF
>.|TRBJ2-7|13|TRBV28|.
TGTGCCAGCAGTGGGGGGCACTCCTACGAGCAGTACTTC
CASSGGHSYEQYF
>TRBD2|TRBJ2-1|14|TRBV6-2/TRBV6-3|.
TGTGCCAGCAGTTACTCCGGGACTAGAATAAATCCGTTCTTC
CASSYSGTRINPFF
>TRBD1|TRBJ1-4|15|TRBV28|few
TGTGCCAGCAGGGGAGTCGGACAGGGTTATGAAAAACTGTTTTTT
CASRGVGQGYEKLFF
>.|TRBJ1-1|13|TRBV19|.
TGTGCCAGTAGTATAATGGGGGGCACTGAAGCTTTCTTT
CASSIMGGTEAFF
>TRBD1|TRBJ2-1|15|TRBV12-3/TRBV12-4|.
TGTGCCAGCAGTGGACCGGGACAGGGTATCGATGAGCAGTTCTTC
CASSGPGQGIDEQFF
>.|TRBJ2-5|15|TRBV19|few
TGTGCCAGTAGTTTGATCCAGGGAAGGCAAGAGACCCAGTACTTC
CASSLIQGRQETQYF
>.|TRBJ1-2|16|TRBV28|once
TGTGCCAGCAGTTTATGGTCGAGGACAGAAGACTATGGCTACACCTTC
CASSLWSRTEDYGYTF
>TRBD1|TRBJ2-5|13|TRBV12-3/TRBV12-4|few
TGTGCCAGCAGAGGACAGGGAAAAGAGACCCAGTACTTC
CASRGQGKETQYF
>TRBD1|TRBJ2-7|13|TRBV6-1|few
TGTGCCAGCAGCCTTACAGGGGCGAACGAGCAGTACTTC
CASSLTGANEQYF
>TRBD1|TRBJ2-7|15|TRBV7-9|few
TGTGCCAGCAGCACGGGACAGGCCCGCGTCCACGAGCAGTACTTC
CASSTGQARVHEQYF
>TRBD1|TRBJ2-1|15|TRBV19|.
TGTGCCAGTAGTAGCGACAGGGTGATTAGGAATGAGCAGTTCTTC
CASSSDRVIRNEQFF
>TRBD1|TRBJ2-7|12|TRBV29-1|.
TGCAGCGCCAACAGGGGGCCCTACGAGCAGTACTTC
CSANRGPYEQYF
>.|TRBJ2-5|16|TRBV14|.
TGTGCCAGCAGCCATCTAAGGAATAGCGACCAAGAGACCCAGTACTTC
CASSHLRNSDQETQYF
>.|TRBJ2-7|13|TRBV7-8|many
TGTGCCAGCAGCTTACCGGGGTCCTACGAGCAGTACTTC
CASSLPGSYEQYF
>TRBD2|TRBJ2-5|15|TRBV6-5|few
TGTGCCAGCAAGGGGAGTTCGCTAGCGGGAGAGACCCAGTACTTC
CASKGSSLAGETQYF
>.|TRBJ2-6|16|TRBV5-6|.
TGTGCCAGCAGCTTTCCCCCGGCCTCTGGGGCCAACGTCCTGACTTTC
CASSFPPASGANVLTF
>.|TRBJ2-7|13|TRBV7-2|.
TGTGCCAGCAGCTGGGACCCTCCCTACGAGCAGTACTTC
CASSWDPPYEQYF
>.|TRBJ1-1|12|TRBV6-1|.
TGTGCCAGCAGGGCCTGGGGGCCTGAAGCTTTCTTT
CASRAWGPEAFF
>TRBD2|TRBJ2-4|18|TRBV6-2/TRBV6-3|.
TGTGCCAGCAGTATCGGGACTAGCGGTGCCCTAGCCAAAAACATTCAGTACTTC
CASSIGTSGALAKNIQYF
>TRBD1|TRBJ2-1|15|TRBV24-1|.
TGTGCCACCAGTAAACAGGGGGAGGCCTACAATGAGCAGTTCTTC
CATSKQGEAYNEQFF
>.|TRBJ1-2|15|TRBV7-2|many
TGTGCCAGCAACCCTAGGGCAGAGGAGGGCTATGGCTACACCTTC
CASNPRAEEGYGYTF
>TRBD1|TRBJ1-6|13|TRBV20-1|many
TGCAGTGTAAAAGGACAGGGGCAATCACCCCTCCACTTT
CSVKGQGQSPLHF
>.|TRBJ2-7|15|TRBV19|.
TGTGCCAGTAGTATCGGGTCCAGGGAGGCCTACGAGCAGTACTTC
CASSIGSREAYEQYF